This note documents a single TCR beta chain sequence. Its target is unknown. It was with 60 Vbeta and 13 Jbeta primers that the PCR ran. TCRdb keeps only in-frame clones here, not all; method: immunoSEQ multiplex PCR. The profile shows some 130,000 clones, 60% to 80% of them singletons. J gave up 8 bases and V 5 bases, and 22 bases lay outside the gene matches. Germline lookup yields CDR1 SGHTA and CDR2 FQGNSA. The CDR3 spans 19 residues. This entry belongs to a study of cytomegalovirus exposure and HLA in healthy donors. Study results and limitations: Associated with cytomegalovirus, according to the listing, were about 160 TCR beta chains. Because they were indistinguishable, some V segments, including TRBV6-2 and TRBV6-3, were excluded. Reported results showed that the classifier diagnosed cytomegalovirus status with high specificity and sensitivity.

The receptor's source is a male donor in good health and CMV-seronegative. The chain joins TRBV7-2 to TRBJ1-2; 11 bases are a match to TRBD1. Sequencing was carried out using PBMCs. CDR3 DNA sequence: TGTGCCAGCAGCCCGGAAAGGACAGGGGGCTTCCTTAGGATCAGGGGCTACACCTTC. This translates into CASSPERTGGFLRIRGYTF. The variable domain in full, completed from reference TRBV7-2 and TRBJ1-2, reads GAGVSQSPSNKVTEKGKDVELRCDPISGHTALYWYRQSLGQGLEFLIYFQGNSAPDKSGLPSDRFSAERTGGSVSTLTIQRTQQEDSAVYLCASSPERTGGFLRIRGYTFGSGTRLTVV.